Listed below are T cell receptor beta chains from one sample, sequenced in a study of shared clonotypes between healthy human individuals. Using immunoSEQ multiplex PCR, the repertoire was profiled, and TCRdb retains in-frame clones only, with some absent. The table lists more than 2,000,000 clones, around 94% of them singletons. The sequenced material came from naive CD4+ T cells sorted from blood. The origin of the receptors is a man aged 18-30 years in good health. The CDR3 runs from the conserved cysteine through the conserved F or W. The order of the fields is D gene, clone size, V gene, J gene, CDR3 protein, CDR3 DNA. D genes are given only for firm matches. The size field is filled for only some rows; it gives once, few, many or a size class.

TRBD1	.	TRBV29-1	TRBJ1-4	CSVDSGTGGEKLFF	TGCAGCGTTGATTCCGGGACAGGGGGTGAAAAACTGTTTTTT
.	once	TRBV19	TRBJ1-1	CASSIVGAEEAFF	TGTGCCAGTAGTATAGTTGGGGCAGAAGAAGCTTTCTTT
.	once	TRBV2	TRBJ2-4	CASREAPGAKNIQYF	TGTGCCAGCAGGGAAGCCCCAGGAGCCAAAAACATTCAGTACTTC
.	once	TRBV6-6	TRBJ1-2	CASSRGGVAYGYTF	TGTGCCAGCAGCCGCGGTGGGGTCGCCTATGGCTACACCTTC
TRBD2	.	TRBV5-4	TRBJ2-1	CASSMTSGGAYNEQFF	TGTGCCAGCAGCATGACTAGCGGGGGGGCCTACAATGAGCAGTTCTTC
TRBD1	.	TRBV7-2	TRBJ1-5	CASSSGQKSNQPQHF	TGTGCCAGCAGCTCGGGACAGAAAAGCAATCAGCCCCAGCATTTT
TRBD1	.	TRBV6-5	TRBJ1-5	CASSYVTGGQPQHF	TGTGCCAGCAGTTACGTGACAGGGGGACAGCCCCAGCATTTT
.	.	TRBV5-1	TRBJ2-6	CASSLARLTGANVLTF	TGCGCCAGCAGCTTGGCCAGATTAACTGGGGCCAACGTCCTGACTTTC
TRBD2	.	TRBV19	TRBJ2-1	CASSVGLAGYNEQFF	TGTGCCAGTAGTGTCGGACTAGCGGGCTACAATGAGCAGTTCTTC
TRBD1	.	TRBV18	TRBJ2-5	CASSPQQGAGETQYF	TGTGCCAGCTCACCACAACAGGGGGCCGGGGAGACCCAGTACTTC